The 22 T cell receptor beta chains presented below share a single source sample, sequenced in a study of monozygotic twins with inflammatory bowel disease. TCRdb reprocessed the 5' RACE reads, keeping one entry per CDR3 protein, no DNA. The sample has about 300,000 distinct CDR3 sequences. Sequenced: blood. The source of these receptors is a human donor with ulcerative colitis or Crohn's disease, or a healthy co-twin of an affected twin (not recorded which).

This chain links TRBV5-1 with TRBJ2-1; TCRdb picks TRBD2, but there is no DNA to check that call. CDR1 SGHRS and CDR2 YFSETQ come from the germline V gene. The CDR3 spans 14 residues. CDR3 amino acids: CASSFIAGENEQFF.

The rearrangement links TRBV3-1 to TRBJ2-5; no DNA is available, so the TRBD1 call from TCRdb remains unchecked. The CDR3 extends over 16 amino acids. From germline, CDR1 is LGHDT and CDR2 YNNKEL (reference sequence). CDR3 loop: CASSQEGGQGPETQYF.

The chain employs TRBV7-2 and TRBJ2-7; TCRdb picks TRBD1, but there is no DNA to check that call. This CDR3 is 16 amino acids long. Germline CDR1 and CDR2: SGHTA and FQGNSA. The CDR3 sequence: CASTPWRTPIPYEQYF.

Here the CDR3 reads CASSYLGDPNQPQHF. The genes are TRBV6-5 and TRBJ1-5. CDR3 size: 15 residues. From germline, CDR1 is MNHEY and CDR2 SVGAGI.

The rearrangement uses TRBV5-4 and TRBJ2-3; TCRdb's D call, TRBD2, is unchecked because there is no DNA. The CDR3 totals 15 residues. CDR1 and CDR2 (germline): SGHNT, YYREEE (reference sequence). The CDR3 protein is CASSLQGSGTDTQYF.

CDR3 residues: CSVAREAGVGYTF. V gene TRBV29-1 combines with J gene TRBJ1-2; TCRdb picks TRBD1, but there is no DNA to check that call. This CDR3 is built from 13 residues. From germline, CDR1 is SQVTM and CDR2 ANQGSEA.

The chain is built from TRBV20-1 and TRBJ2-2; TCRdb's D call, TRBD1, is unchecked because there is no DNA. Germline V gives CDR1 DFQATT, CDR2 SNEGSKA (reference sequence). The CDR3 contains 15 residues. The CDR3 sequence: CSARAGTANIGELFF.

The V call is TRBV12-3 or TRBV12-4, the J call TRBJ1-5. The CDR3 spans 14 residues. The CDR3: CASSLTATGPPQHF.

This rearrangement joins TRBV24-1 to TRBJ2-5. The CDR3 sequence is 13 residues long. CDR1 and CDR2 (germline): KGHDR, SFDVKD. CDR3 protein: CATSDGVTETQHF.

The genes are TRBV20-1 and TRBJ2-7; lacking DNA, the TRBD2 call made by TCRdb goes unchecked. This CDR3 is 12 amino acids long. Germline V lookup: CDR1 DFQATT, CDR2 SNEGSKA (reference sequence). CDR3 sequence reads: CSARDLVYEQYF.

V and J are TRBV11-3 and TRBJ1-5; checking the TCRdb D call of TRBD1 is not possible without DNA. This CDR3 is 16 amino acids long. Germline V CDR1 and CDR2: SGHNT, YENEEA. The CDR3 reads CASSLGDGGRVQPQHF.

The chain has TRBV5-1 and TRBJ2-1. Germline V lookup: CDR1 SGHRS, CDR2 YFSETQ. The CDR3 totals 16 residues. CDR3 in amino acids: CASSLGAVGVYNEQFF.

This sequence joins TRBV7-2 and TRBJ2-1; TCRdb's assignment of TRBD2 cannot be checked, as there is no DNA. Germline lookup yields CDR1 SGHTA and CDR2 FQGNSA. The CDR3 runs 14 residues. Here the CDR3 reads CASSTRGGANEQFF.

The chain has TRBV28 and TRBJ1-6; TCRdb reports TRBD1, a call that lacks DNA to check it against. Germline V gene sequence: CDR1 MDHEN, CDR2 SYDVKM. This CDR3 spans 14 amino acids. Here the CDR3 reads CASLRDRVNSPLHF.

The chain has TRBV5-1 and TRBJ1-2. The germline CDR1 and CDR2 sequences are SGHRS and YFSETQ. The CDR3 is made up of 13 amino acids. The CDR3: CASSVDSFYGYTF.

V and J are TRBV7-9 and TRBJ2-6; TCRdb's D call, TRBD1, is unchecked because there is no DNA. CDR3 length equals 17 residues. Germline-derived CDR1 and CDR2 are SEHNR and FQNEAQ (reference sequence). The chain's CDR3 is CASSLKWGRSGANVLTF.

The chain recombines TRBV27 with TRBJ2-7; absent DNA, TCRdb's TRBD2 call cannot be checked. Germline lookup yields CDR1 MNHEY and CDR2 SMNVEV (reference sequence). The CDR3 totals 14 residues. CDR3 in amino acids: CASGLAGSSYEQYF.

The chain carries TRBV7-9 and TRBJ2-7; TCRdb reports TRBD1, a call that lacks DNA to check it against. Per germline, CDR1 SEHNR and CDR2 FQNEAQ (reference sequence). There are 16 residues in the CDR3. The CDR3 protein is CASSPPREDSLIEQYF. The whole variable domain, remainder taken from reference TRBV7-9 and TRBJ2-7, is DTGVSQNPRHKITKRGQNVTFRCDPISEHNRLYWYRQTLGQGPEFLTYFQNEAQLEKSRLLSDRFSAERPKGSFSTLEIQRTEQGDSAMYLCASSPPREDSLIEQYFGPGTRLTVT.

The V and J genes are TRBV7-2 and TRBJ2-3; the D call of TRBD2 rests on TCRdb alone, since no DNA is present to check it. Germline V lookup: CDR1 SGHTA, CDR2 FQGNSA. The CDR3 consists of 15 residues. CDR3 sequence reads: CASGKRVRSTDTQYF.

This chain connects TRBV12-3 or TRBV12-4 to TRBJ2-3. The CDR3 is 15 amino acids. CDR3 sequence: CASSTIRTSTDTQYF.

The rearrangement links TRBV4-2 to TRBJ2-7; TCRdb lists TRBD1, though no DNA is available to test this call. The length of the CDR3 is 18 residues. The germline gives CDR1 LGHNA, CDR2 YNFKEQ. CDR3: CASSQEFAQDPSSYEQYF.

The chain is built from TRBV12-3 or TRBV12-4 and TRBJ2-1; absent DNA, TCRdb's TRBD1 call cannot be checked. This CDR3 is 14 amino acids long. CDR3: CASSFRGHSTIEFF.